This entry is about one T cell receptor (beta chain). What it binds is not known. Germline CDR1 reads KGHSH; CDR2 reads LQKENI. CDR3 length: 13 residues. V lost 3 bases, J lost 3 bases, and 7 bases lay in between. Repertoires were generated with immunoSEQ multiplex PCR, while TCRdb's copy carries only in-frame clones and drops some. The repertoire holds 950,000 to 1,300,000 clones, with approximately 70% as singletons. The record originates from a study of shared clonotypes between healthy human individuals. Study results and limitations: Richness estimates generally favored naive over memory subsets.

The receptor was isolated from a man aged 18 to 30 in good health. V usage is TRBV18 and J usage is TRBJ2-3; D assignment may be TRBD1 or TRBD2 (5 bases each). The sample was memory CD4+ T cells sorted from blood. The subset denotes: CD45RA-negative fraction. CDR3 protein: CASSPGETDTQYF. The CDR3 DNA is TGTGCCAGCTCACCGGGGGAAACAGATACGCAGTATTTT.